This T cell receptor beta chain was captured by sequencing in a study of brain T cells in children with intractable seizures. This clone was found a few times. Mismatch with germline at one junction end may stem from a read error. TCRdb's copy holds only in-frame clones and misses some; the assay was immunoSEQ multiplex PCR. The sample includes about 320,000 clones, approximately 93% of them seen just once. This sample's time point: blood from clinic visit 5 months post-surgery; TSC patient then seizure free. Sequencing was limited to surgery cases with top T cell transcript signatures in brain tissue. At least one anti-epileptic drug was given before surgery. Germline V gene lookup returns CDR1 SSHAT and CDR2 FNYEAQ (reference sequence). This CDR3 has 13 residues.

The source was peripheral blood, collected roughly 5 months after surgery. The V call is TRBV7-7, the J call TRBJ2-5; D unclear. The receptor was isolated from a boy under two years old with tuberous sclerosis and intractable seizures. The CDR3 sequence is CASSPQEEETQYF. CDR3 coding DNA: TGTGCTAGCAGCCCCCAAGAGGAAGAGACCCAGTACTTC.